A single sample gave rise to the 32 T cell receptor beta chains below, sequenced in a study of vaccination effects on CD4 cells after COVID-19. Libraries were prepared by immunoSEQ multiplex PCR; TCRdb keeps only in-frame clonotypes and omits some of them. The sample shows tens of thousands of clones, about 76% of them seen only once. Scientists isolated CD4+ T cells after a roughly nine-day culture period ended. Sometime from March through December 2020, the person acquired a SARS-CoV-2 infection that PCR confirmed. Subjects were given two BNT162b2 or mRNA-1273 vaccine doses. No antigen has been identified for these receptors. The input for sequencing was CD4+ T cells from PBMCs cultured without peptide, taken after COVID-19 vaccination. These receptors all come from a human donor who had a prior SARS-CoV-2 infection.

This chain uses TRBV3-1 (or the pseudogene TRBV3-2) with TRBJ1-4, with D possibly matching TRBD1 (6 bases). Germline values: CDR1 LGHDT, CDR2 YNNKEL (reference sequence). The CDR3 loop spans 16 amino acids. V dropped 1 base and J dropped 0 bases, with 9 bases sitting between them. The DNA for the CDR3 is TGTGCCAGCAGCCAAGTGGGACAAGCAACTAATGAAAAACTGTTTTTT. It yields the protein CASSQVGQATNEKLFF.

This chain connects TRBV5-4 to TRBJ2-5; tentatively, D is TRBD2 (6 bases). This CDR3 is 15 amino acids long. With 3 bases removed from V and 5 bases from J, the gap between germline ends came to 17 bases. Looked up from germline, CDR1 is SGHNT and CDR2 is YYREEE (reference sequence). CDR3 nucleotides: TGTGCCAGCAGCTCGACCGGGACTTTGGGGGAGACCCAGTACTTC. Protein sequence: CASSSTGTLGETQYF.

The chain employs TRBV12-3 or TRBV12-4 and TRBJ2-3, with unresolved D. V was cut by 6 bases and J by 8 bases, with 9 bases left in between. This CDR3 has 11 amino acids. CDR3 bases: TGTGCCAGCAGAGCTGACGGTACGCAGTATTTT. This encodes CASRADGTQYF.

The sample holds one count of this clone. As DNA, the CDR3 is TGTGCCAGCACCATCATAGCGGCGCCCTACAATGAGCAGTTCTTC. It yields the protein CASTIIAAPYNEQFF. The chain couples TRBV11-1 to TRBJ2-1, with D maybe TRBD2 (6 bases). This CDR3 has 15 residues. V lost 7 bases and J 2 bases, leaving 15 bases between the germline ends. Germline V gene sequence: CDR1 SGHAT, CDR2 FQDESV (reference sequence).

This CDR3 reads CASSQGLAGTLTQYF. The CDR3 DNA sequence: TGTGCCAGCAGCCAGGGACTAGCGGGGACGCTGACGCAGTATTTT. V and J are TRBV3-1 (or the pseudogene TRBV3-2) and TRBJ2-3, with 13 bases fitting TRBD2. J lost 9 bases, V lost 3 bases, and 6 bases had no gene match. The CDR3 has 15 amino acids. Germline loops: CDR1 LGHDT, CDR2 YNNKEL (reference sequence).

V and J are TRBV7-3 and TRBJ2-1; 13 bases match TRBD2. Germline V gene sequence: CDR1 SGHTA, CDR2 FQGTGA. With V trimmed by 4 bases and J by 8 bases, 5 bases remained unmatched. This CDR3 comprises 15 residues. In DNA form, the CDR3 reads TGTGCCAGCAGCTCACTAGCGGGGGGGCCCCATGAGCAGTTCTTC. Its translation: CASSSLAGGPHEQFF. Full variable domain (missing parts from reference TRBV7-3 and TRBJ2-1): GAGVSQTPSNKVTEKGKYVELRCDPISGHTALYWYRQSLGQGPEFLIYFQGTGAADDSGLPNDRFFAVRPEGSVSTLKIQRTERGDSAVYLCASSSLAGGPHEQFFGPGTRLTVL.

This clone was detected once. The chain joins TRBV15 to TRBJ2-3; D is unresolved. Trimming took off 0 bases at V and 4 bases at J, with 5 bases between the two ends. Per germline, CDR1 LNHNV and CDR2 YYDKDF (reference sequence). The length of the CDR3 is 13 residues. CDR3 sequence reads: CATSRDSPDTQYF. Written as DNA, the CDR3 is TGTGCCACCAGCAGAGATTCTCCAGATACGCAGTATTTT.

In this sample, this clone turned up a few times. The chain joins TRBV30 to TRBJ1-2; D is perhaps TRBD1 (6 bases). Deletions cut 2 bases from V and 6 bases from J, with 19 bases between. The CDR3 loop spans 15 amino acids. Germline loops: CDR1 GTSNPN, CDR2 SVGIG (reference sequence). CDR3 loop: CAWSYGGLGPDGYTF. In DNA form, the CDR3 reads TGTGCCTGGAGTTACGGGGGGCTAGGGCCTGATGGCTACACCTTC.

The J gene is TRBJ2-5, the V gene TRBV9; 10 bases align to TRBD2. With 1 base clipped from V and 4 bases from J, the junction kept 4 bases outside the gene matches. Looked up from germline, CDR1 is SGDLS and CDR2 is YYNGEE. The CDR3 has 15 amino acids. The DNA of the CDR3 is TGTGCCAGCAGCGTAATCAGCGGGAGGGGAGAGACCCAGTACTTC. Translation gives CASSVISGRGETQYF. Based on the CDR3 plus reference TRBV9 and TRBJ2-5, the full variable domain is DSGVTQTPKHLITATGQRVTLRCSPRSGDLSVYWYQQSLDQGLQFLIQYYNGEERAKGNILERFSAQQFPDLHSELNLSSLELGDSALYFCASSVISGRGETQYFGPGTRLLVL.

The V and J genes are TRBV18 and TRBJ1-5; TRBD1 matches 8 bases. V gave up 3 bases and J gave up 2 bases; unmatched junction bases: 3. This CDR3 is 15 amino acids long. Germline V gene sequence: CDR1 KGHSH, CDR2 LQKENI. CDR3 in DNA: TGTGCCAGCTCACCCCTGGGACAGGGCAATCAGCCCCAGCATTTT. Residues: CASSPLGQGNQPQHF.

The chain is built from TRBV10-3 and TRBJ2-3; 8 bases fit TRBD2. The CDR3 is made up of 14 amino acids. Germline V CDR1 and CDR2: ENHRY, SYGVKD. With V trimmed by 7 bases and J by 3 bases, 6 bases remained unmatched. In nucleotides, the CDR3 is TGTGCCATCACCGCAGCGGGAGTTACAGATACGCAGTATTTT. It translates to CAITAAGVTDTQYF.

This clone was counted a single time. The CDR3 spells CASSYLLLAGGYNEQFF. The DNA for the CDR3 is TGTGCCAGCAGCTATTTACTGCTAGCGGGAGGATACAATGAGCAGTTCTTC. The chain carries TRBV11-3 and TRBJ2-1; 11 positions match TRBD2. The CDR3 runs to 17 residues. The trim removed 4 bases at V and 4 bases at J, leaving 9 bases unmatched. Germline assignment: CDR1 SGHNT and CDR2 YENEEA.

This clone was picked up one time. The gene calls are TRBV4-3 and TRBJ2-1; 10 bases agree with TRBD2. Germline V gives CDR1 LGHNA, CDR2 YSLEER. V shed 1 base, J shed 4 bases, and the junction held 7 bases outside the gene matches. The length of the CDR3 is 17 residues. The DNA for the CDR3 is TGCGCCAGCAGCCAAGCTAGCGGGAGTGTGTATTACAATGAGCAGTTCTTC. Translated: CASSQASGSVYYNEQFF.

J is TRBJ1-2 and V is TRBV15; D is undetermined. The CDR3 is 15 amino acids. Germline CDR1 and CDR2: LNHNV and YYDKDF (reference sequence). Trimming pared 2 bases from V and 7 bases from J, leaving 17 bases between. This chain's CDR3 is CATSRLPGGVGGYTF. The CDR3 DNA follows: TGTGCCACCAGCAGACTACCGGGTGGGGTGGGTGGCTACACCTTC.

The J gene is TRBJ2-5, the V gene TRBV7-2; no reliable D call. Germline values: CDR1 SGHTA, CDR2 FQGNSA. The CDR3 has 13 residues. Trimming took 5 bases from V and 2 from J, leaving 9 bases between them. CDR3 nucleotides: TGTGCCAGCAGCACGGGCCTACAAGAGACCCAGTACTTC. It is translated as CASSTGLQETQYF.

This chain links TRBV4-1 with TRBJ1-2, with a tentative D call TRBD1 (5 bases). Trimming shortened V by 1 base and J by 1 base, and 10 bases separated the two germline ends. Germline assignment: CDR1 MGHRA and CDR2 YSYEKL. CDR3 length: 15 amino acids. In nucleotides, the CDR3 is TGCGCCAGCAGCCAAGCAGGGACCCTTAACTATGGCTACACCTTC. Its translation: CASSQAGTLNYGYTF.

This chain joins TRBV7-3 and TRBJ2-5, with TRBD2 matching 8 bases. The CDR3 is 14 amino acids. CDR1 is SGHTA, CDR2 FQGTGA, per germline. Unmatched junction bases numbered 7, after V lost 6 bases and J lost 4 bases. As DNA, the CDR3 is TGTGCCAGCAGTCTGCACGGGGGGGGAGAGACCCAGTACTTC. Translation: CASSLHGGGETQYF.

The V gene is TRBV5-6, the J gene TRBJ2-1, with TRBD2 identical over 13 bases. J gave up 14 bases and V 4 bases, and 6 bases lay outside the gene matches. CDR1 is SGHDT and CDR2 is YYEEEE in the germline V gene. The CDR3 loop spans 13 amino acids. In DNA, the CDR3 is TGTGCCAGCAGCAAGGGACTAGCGGGATCAGAGTTCTTC. The encoded protein is CASSKGLAGSEFF. Together with reference TRBV5-6 and TRBJ2-1, the CDR3 gives the full variable domain: DAGVTQSPTHLIKTRGQQVTLRCSPKSGHDTVSWYQQALGQGPQFIFQYYEEEERQRGNFPDRFSGHQFPNYSSELNVNALLLGDSALYLCASSKGLAGSEFFGPGTRLTVL.

The chain joins TRBV18 to TRBJ2-2, with D possibly TRBD1 on 5 matching bases. Germline V gene lookup returns CDR1 KGHSH and CDR2 LQKENI. Trimming cost V 3 bases and J 3 bases, with 11 bases left between them. This CDR3 has 15 amino acids. The CDR3 DNA is TGTGCCAGCTCACCGCGGCAGGGCCACACCGGGGAGCTGTTTTTT. It codes for CASSPRQGHTGELFF.

This clone has more than one count but fewer than ten. The chain carries TRBV30 and TRBJ1-1, with D uncertain. Trimming pared 0 bases from V and 7 bases from J, leaving 6 bases between. Germline CDR1 GTSNPN, CDR2 SVGIG (reference sequence). There are 11 residues in the CDR3. Written as DNA, the CDR3 is TGTGCCTGGAGTGTTAACGGTGAAGCTTTCTTT. Protein sequence: CAWSVNGEAFF. The variable domain in full, completed from reference TRBV30 and TRBJ1-1, reads SQTIHQWPATLVQPVGSPLSLECTVEGTSNPNLYWYRQAAGRGLQLLFYSVGIGQISSEVPQNLSASRPQDRQFILSSKKLLLSDSGFYLCAWSVNGEAFFGQGTRLTVV.

This chain joins TRBV7-8 and TRBJ1-1; tentative D call: TRBD1 (6 bases). The CDR3 sequence is 18 residues long. Germline V gene lookup returns CDR1 SGHVS and CDR2 FQNEAQ. V lost 4 bases, J lost 7 bases, and 28 bases lay in between. The CDR3 nucleotides read TGTGCCAGCAGCTCAACCAGCGGACAGATGGGGTGGTGGGGTGAAGCTTTCTTT. Translation: CASSSTSGQMGWWGEAFF. The full variable domain, in which reference TRBV7-8 and TRBJ1-1 provide the parts outside the CDR3, is GAGVSQSPRYKVAKRGQDVALRCDPISGHVSLFWYQQALGQGPEFLTYFQNEAQLDKSGLPSDRFFAERPEGSVSTLKIQRTQQEDSAVYLCASSSTSGQMGWWGEAFFGQGTRLTVV.

The V gene is TRBV5-8, the J gene TRBJ2-1; D may be TRBD1 (5 bases). Per the germline V gene, CDR1 is SGHTS and CDR2 is YDEGEE. CDR3 length: 17 amino acids. V was cut by 2 bases and J by 4 bases, with 19 bases left in between. As DNA, the CDR3 is TGTGCCAGCAGCTTTTGGGGCTTAGGGCGACAATACAATGAGCAGTTCTTC. Translating it yields CASSFWGLGRQYNEQFF.

This chain connects TRBV6-2 or TRBV6-3 to TRBJ1-5; no definite D call. V shed 6 bases and J shed 1 base, with 22 bases lying between them. Germline CDR1 and CDR2: MNHEY and SVGEGT. CDR3 size: 18 residues. DNA for the CDR3: TGTGCCAGCAGCCCTGTAGTGGGTGACGGTGGCAGCAATCAGCCCCAGCATTTT. It codes for CASSPVVGDGGSNQPQHF.

The genes are TRBV19 and TRBJ1-1; maybe TRBD1 (6 bases). Trimming took off 3 bases at V and 5 bases at J, with 13 bases between the two ends. This CDR3 region has 14 residues. The germline V gene has CDR1 LNHDA and CDR2 SQIVND (reference sequence). The CDR3 loop reads CASSMVARGTEAFF. CDR3 DNA sequence: TGTGCCAGTAGTATGGTGGCGAGGGGGACTGAAGCTTTCTTT.

The CDR3 DNA reads as TGTGCCAGCAGCTTGATCGGAACCAGGGACTCGCCCTACAATGAGCAGTTCTTC. Its protein product is CASSLIGTRDSPYNEQFF. This sequence joins TRBV7-2 and TRBJ2-1; D is possibly TRBD2 (6 bases). Germline V gene lookup returns CDR1 SGHTA and CDR2 FQGNSA. The CDR3 is 18 residues long. The ends were cut back, 3 bases at V and 2 bases at J, with 20 bases in the middle. Using reference TRBV7-2 and TRBJ2-1 for the parts outside the CDR3, the full variable domain is GAGVSQSPSNKVTEKGKDVELRCDPISGHTALYWYRQSLGQGLEFLIYFQGNSAPDKSGLPSDRFSAERTGGSVSTLTIQRTQQEDSAVYLCASSLIGTRDSPYNEQFFGPGTRLTVL.

The CDR3 region is CASSQTGTGYYEQYF. As DNA, the CDR3 is TGCGCCAGCAGCCAAACCGGGACAGGCTACTACGAGCAGTACTTC. The gene calls are TRBV4-1 and TRBJ2-7; 8 bases match TRBD1. CDR3 length: 15 amino acids. V gave up 2 bases and J gave up 3 bases; unmatched junction bases: 6. The germline V gene has CDR1 MGHRA and CDR2 YSYEKL.

J is TRBJ2-3 and V is TRBV6-5; 8 bases fit TRBD2. V trimming: 6 bases; J trimming: 0 bases; junction bases outside the gene matches: 2. CDR3 size: 14 residues. Germline values: CDR1 MNHEY, CDR2 SVGAGI. The CDR3 here is CASRLAESTDTQYF. The DNA of the CDR3 is TGTGCCAGCAGACTAGCGGAAAGCACAGATACGCAGTATTTT.

This clone was detected only a few times. CDR3 coding DNA: TGTGCCAGCAGCCAGGAGACAGGGGCTTCTGGGGGCTACACCTTC. The encoded protein is CASSQETGASGGYTF. This chain joins TRBV4-2 and TRBJ1-2; 8 nucleotides match TRBD1. The J segment lost 8 bases and the V segment lost 3 bases, leaving 11 bases of the junction unmatched. Germline CDR1 and CDR2: LGHNA and YNFKEQ. CDR3 length equals 15 residues.

This chain uses TRBV4-3 with TRBJ1-2; D is perhaps TRBD1 (5 bases). This CDR3 has 16 residues. The germline CDR1 and CDR2 sequences are LGHNA and YSLEER. Trimming pared 3 bases from V and 2 bases from J, leaving 16 bases between. CDR3 amino acids: CASSQVVGEGNYGYTF. CDR3 sequence (DNA): TGCGCCAGCAGCCAGGTTGTGGGCGAGGGGAACTATGGCTACACCTTC.

The V gene is TRBV2, the J gene TRBJ1-4; D might be TRBD1 (5 bases). The CDR3 is 13 amino acids. Germline-derived CDR1 and CDR2 are SNHLY and FYNNEI. Trimming removed 4 bases from V and 8 bases from J, with 11 bases in between. The CDR3 DNA reads TGTGCCAGCAGTGTGCAGGGCGGAGAAAAACTGTTTTTT. Translated: CASSVQGGEKLFF.

This clone turned up a few times. V and J are TRBV11-3 and TRBJ2-1, with D possibly matching TRBD1 (6 bases). The CDR3 loop spans 15 amino acids. Germline assignment: CDR1 SGHNT and CDR2 YENEEA. V lost 5 bases, J lost 7 bases, and 18 bases lay in between. CDR3 coding DNA: TGTGCCAGCAGCCCCGGGGAAACAGGGCGGAATGAGCAGTTCTTC. Residues: CASSPGETGRNEQFF. Supplemented by reference TRBV11-3 and TRBJ2-1, the full variable domain reads EAGVVQSPRYKIIEKKQPVAFWCNPISGHNTLYWYLQNLGQGPELLIRYENEEAVDDSQLPKDRFSAERLKGVDSTLKIQPAELGDSAVYLCASSPGETGRNEQFFGPGTRLTVL.

This clone was seen a few times. The chain links TRBV4-1 to TRBJ1-2; a possible D gene is TRBD1 (5 bases). V was shortened by 8 bases and J by 6 bases, with 16 bases between the two germline ends. CDR3 length: 13 amino acids. Germline CDR1 is MGHRA and CDR2 is YSYEKL. The CDR3 DNA sequence: TGCGCCAGCGCGGGGCTAGGGGTGGATGGCTACACCTTC. Protein product: CASAGLGVDGYTF.